A few counts support the clone carrying this TCR beta chain. Its antigen is currently unknown. This sample was included in a study of T-cell reconstitution after alpha-beta-depleted transplantation in children. Study outcomes and limitations: Alpha-beta T cells present about two months after transplant were reported to originate from several hundred expanded graft clones.

TCRbeta library preparation incorporated unique molecular identifiers. TCRdb independently ran MiXCR on the PCR reads; one entry per CDR3 protein. The data contain about 440,000 distinct CDR3 sequences, approximately 42% of them singletons. The receptor was isolated from a girl aged 2 to 9 with aplastic anemia, due to receive a stem cell transplant. This specimen consisted of PBMCs, obtained before TCRalphabeta/CD19-depleted stem cell transplant.

CDR3 DNA: TGCAGCGCCCGGGCGGGGATTAGCACAGATACGCAGTATTTT. Encoded protein: CSARAGISTDTQYF. This sequence joins TRBV29-1 and TRBJ2-3, with a weak D call TRBD2 (6 bases). V was trimmed by 7 bases and J by 0 bases, leaving 14 bases between them. This CDR3 has 14 amino acids. The germline V gene has CDR1 SQVTM and CDR2 ANQGSEA.